The rows below give T cell receptor beta chains drawn from one sample of a study of radiotherapy plus CTLA-4 blockade in lung cancer. Sequencing used immunoSEQ multiplex PCR; TCRdb keeps in-frame clones, though not all of them. This repertoire shows tens of thousands of clones, 75% to 90% found once; its top ten account for about 2%. This specimen was peripheral blood, taken from a patient treated with radiotherapy plus ipilimumab. The receptors derive from a human donor with non-small cell lung cancer who had a partial response to radiotherapy plus ipilimumab. The CDR3 runs from the conserved cysteine through the conserved F or W. The order of the fields is V gene, CDR3 protein.

TRBV19	CASTPWSSGNTIYF
TRBV30	CAWSVIGLAGPNTGELFF
TRBV7-9	CASGRQGANEKLFF
TRBV7-9	CASSFARGNQPQHF
TRBV19	CASSPKRSSYNSPLHF
TRBV11-2	CASGDSRSTNEKLFF
TRBV28	CASSGGLGDYGYTF
TRBV19	CASSITGRALYEQFF
TRBV7-3	CASSPNAHLLRADPGELFF
TRBV27	CASSLWLGGEKLFF
TRBV13	CASSLAPSGTGYEQYF
TRBV28	CASKGQGIEKLFF
TRBV6-1	CASSDRGGAGEQFF
TRBV2	CASIPQTSGYNEQFF
TRBV10-1	CASNSRDIQYF
TRBV7-9	CASSLPQGLYEQYF
TRBV15	CATSRDRGSNQPQHF
TRBV18	CASSKQGAGQPQHF
TRBV4-3	CASSQVGGARTGYTF
TRBV9	CASSVEGDGQPQHF
TRBV7-9	CASSPGTPSYNEQFF
TRBV7-3	CASSSGLSTDTQYF
TRBV9	CASSHQAGGELFF
TRBV30	CAWSRGLPQPQHF
TRBV10-3	CAISEPGSGTQSSYEQYF
TRBV5-4	CASSLPGEGQPQHF
TRBV6-6	CASSYSPGMSNQPQHF
TRBV18	CASSPETRTDTQYF
TRBV6-5	CASSYDRGGHEQYF
TRBV25-1	CASSPLRLGKRAEAFF
TRBV28	CASSFQGLGNEKLFF
TRBV29-1	CSGVTWQFF
TRBV19	CATSQGTDTQYF